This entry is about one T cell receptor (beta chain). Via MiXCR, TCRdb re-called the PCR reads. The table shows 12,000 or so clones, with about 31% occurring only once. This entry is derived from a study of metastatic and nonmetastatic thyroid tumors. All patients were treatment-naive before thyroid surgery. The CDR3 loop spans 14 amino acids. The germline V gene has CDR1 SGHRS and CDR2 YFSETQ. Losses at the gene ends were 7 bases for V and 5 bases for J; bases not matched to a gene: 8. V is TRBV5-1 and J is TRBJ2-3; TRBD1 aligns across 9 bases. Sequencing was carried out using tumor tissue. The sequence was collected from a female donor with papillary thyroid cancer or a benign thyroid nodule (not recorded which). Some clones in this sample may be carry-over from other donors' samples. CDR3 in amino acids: CASSPTGGIDTQYF. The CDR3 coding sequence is TGCGCCAGCTCCCCGACAGGGGGAATAGATACGCAGTATTTT.